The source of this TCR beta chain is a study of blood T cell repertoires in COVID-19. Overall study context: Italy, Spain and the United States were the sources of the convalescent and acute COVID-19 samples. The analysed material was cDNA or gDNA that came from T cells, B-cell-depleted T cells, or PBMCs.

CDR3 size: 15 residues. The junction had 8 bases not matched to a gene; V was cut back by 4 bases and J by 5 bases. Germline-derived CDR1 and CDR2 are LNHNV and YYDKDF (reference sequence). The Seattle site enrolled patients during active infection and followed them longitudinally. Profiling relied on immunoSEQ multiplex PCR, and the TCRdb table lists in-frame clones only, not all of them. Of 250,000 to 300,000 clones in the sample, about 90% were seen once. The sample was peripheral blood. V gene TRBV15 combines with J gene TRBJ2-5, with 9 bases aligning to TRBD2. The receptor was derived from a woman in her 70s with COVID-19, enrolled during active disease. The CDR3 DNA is TGTGCCACCAGCATAGGCGGGAGGGCCAGGGAGACCCAGTACTTC. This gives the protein CATSIGGRARETQYF.